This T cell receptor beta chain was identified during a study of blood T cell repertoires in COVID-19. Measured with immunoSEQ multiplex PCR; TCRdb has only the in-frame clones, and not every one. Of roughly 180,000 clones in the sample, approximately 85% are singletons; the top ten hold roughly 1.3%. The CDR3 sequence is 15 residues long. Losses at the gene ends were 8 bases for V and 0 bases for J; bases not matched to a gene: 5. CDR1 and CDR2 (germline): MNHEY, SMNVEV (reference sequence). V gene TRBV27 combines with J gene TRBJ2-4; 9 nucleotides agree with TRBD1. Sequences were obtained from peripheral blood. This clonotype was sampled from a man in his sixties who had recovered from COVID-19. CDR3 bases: TGTGCCAGCGCCGGGACAGGGCTAGCCAAAAACATTCAGTACTTC. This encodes CASAGTGLAKNIQYF.